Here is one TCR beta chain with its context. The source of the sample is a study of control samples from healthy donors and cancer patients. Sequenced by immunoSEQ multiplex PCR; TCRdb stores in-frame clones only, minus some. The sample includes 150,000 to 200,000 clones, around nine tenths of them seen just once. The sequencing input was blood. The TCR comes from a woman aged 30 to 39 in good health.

The CDR3 DNA follows: TGTGCCAGCAGCTTATGGGCGCGGGAGGGCCTGGGAACCGGGGAGCTGTTTTTT. As protein: CASSLWAREGLGTGELFF. This rearrangement joins TRBV7-6 to TRBJ2-2; 9 bases align to TRBD2. Unmatched junction bases numbered 12, after V lost 2 bases and J lost 5 bases. Germline loops: CDR1 SGHVS, CDR2 FNYEAQ. The CDR3 extends over 18 amino acids.